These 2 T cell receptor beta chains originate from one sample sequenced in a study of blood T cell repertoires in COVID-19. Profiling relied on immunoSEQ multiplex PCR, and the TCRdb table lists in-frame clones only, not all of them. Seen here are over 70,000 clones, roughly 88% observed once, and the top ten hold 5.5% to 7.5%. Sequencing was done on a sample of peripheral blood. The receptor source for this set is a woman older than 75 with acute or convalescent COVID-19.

CDR3 in amino acids: CASSQDLSHQPQHF. Written as DNA, the CDR3 is TGTGCCAGCAGCCAAGATCTTTCTCATCAGCCCCAGCATTTT. This chain links TRBV3-1 (or the pseudogene TRBV3-2) with TRBJ1-5, with no clear D. This CDR3 contains 14 residues. Trimming stripped 0 bases from V and 5 bases from J, with 8 bases between. CDR1 and CDR2 from the germline V gene are LGHDT and YNNKEL (reference sequence).

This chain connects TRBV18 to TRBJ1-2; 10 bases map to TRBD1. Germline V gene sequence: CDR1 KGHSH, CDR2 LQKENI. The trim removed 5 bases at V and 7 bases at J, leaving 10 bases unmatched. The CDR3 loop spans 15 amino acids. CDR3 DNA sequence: TGTGCCAGCTCAACCCGGACAGGGGGAACCAGTGGCTACACCTTC. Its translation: CASSTRTGGTSGYTF.